The TCR beta chain under discussion was sequenced for a study of T cell changes during pregnancy in multiple sclerosis. The data were produced by immunoSEQ multiplex PCR, yet TCRdb's version contains in-frame clones alone and is incomplete. Of approximately 50,000 clones listed, around 91% are singletons. There are 13 residues in the CDR3. Germline V gene lookup returns CDR1 SGHVS and CDR2 FQNEAQ. V dropped 4 bases and J dropped 10 bases, with 11 bases sitting between them. The sequence was collected from a female donor in good health, enrolled as a control in a pregnancy study. V is TRBV7-8 and J is TRBJ1-6; perhaps TRBD1 as D (5 bases). The source material was peripheral blood, sampled in the third trimester of pregnancy. The CDR3 protein is CASSSDSRSPLHF. The CDR3 DNA reads TGTGCCAGCAGCTCCGACAGCAGATCACCCCTCCACTTT.